What follows is one T cell receptor beta chain and its context. Its cognate antigen has yet to be identified. Base qualities are not provided; no much larger clone lies one nucleotide away. The immunoSEQ Assay, a bias-controlled multiplex PCR, was used to amplify TCRbeta CDR3 regions from genomic DNA. Under the source paper's analysis protocol: Within the assay, amplification of reference gene primers was used to estimate how many nucleated cells each sample contained. To quantify the absolute abundance of each unique TCRbeta CDR3 rearrangement, sequence reads were collapsed and filtered. For each sample, productive Simpson clonality was calculated as the square root of Simpson's diversity index across productive rearrangements. TCRdb mirrors the immuneACCESS table, restricted to in-frame sequences. Some clones are absent from its copies; in checked studies, under half trace to an unresolved V gene, and the reason for the others is unknown. V and J calls and clone size are as listed in that table; D and trimming were resolved from the DNA. Recorded for this sample are approximately 70,000 clones; roughly 85% of them occurred a single time. 8.5% to 10% of the sample rests with the top ten.

Counted from cysteine to phenylalanine, this CDR3 has 12 amino acids. The DNA shown is the 36-base CDR3, in frame from base 1. The germline V gene (reference sequence) gives CDR1 as PRHDT and CDR2 as FYEKMQ. At the junction V is shortened by 6 bases and J by 6 bases; bases outside the gene matches: 4. The data originate from a study of blood T cell repertoires in COVID-19 (dated by TCRdb to about 2020). The study in broad terms: Samples covering the acute and convalescent phases of COVID-19 were provided by collaborators in the United States, Italy and Spain. The material from the prospective study consisted of cDNA or gDNA derived from T cells, B-cell-depleted T cells, or PBMCs. Nearly every sample came with metadata listing a de-identified subject ID, COVID-19 status, age in years and sex. Where available, HLA class I and class II types were taken from metadata supplied by the sample provider and were not determined by assay-based typing. Deeply sampled blood TCRbeta repertoires from subjects exposed to, actively infected with, or recovered from COVID-19 were included in the dataset. Samples were obtained from the ongoing ImmuneRACE study (first 160 participants) and from about 1,300 subjects provided by 6 global collaborators. The repertoires were released in a freely available public database meant as a resource for research on the immune response to SARS-CoV-2.

Whole blood was collected in K2EDTA tubes by collaborating institutions according to the institutions' own protocols. Collaborator samples were shipped for TCRbeta analysis as frozen whole blood, isolated PBMCs, or DNA extracted from either sample type. The full study reports these points: Clinical and demographic metadata were provided uncurated, with the amount varying by source and participant.

Sequencing was carried out using peripheral blood. This clonotype was obtained from an elderly woman with acute or convalescent COVID-19. The chain was built from TRBV13 and TRBJ1-1, and TRBD1 matches 7 of the central bases. CDR3 region: CASRLDRAEAFF. The base sequence is TGTGCCAGCAGACTCGACAGGGCTGAAGCTTTCTTT.